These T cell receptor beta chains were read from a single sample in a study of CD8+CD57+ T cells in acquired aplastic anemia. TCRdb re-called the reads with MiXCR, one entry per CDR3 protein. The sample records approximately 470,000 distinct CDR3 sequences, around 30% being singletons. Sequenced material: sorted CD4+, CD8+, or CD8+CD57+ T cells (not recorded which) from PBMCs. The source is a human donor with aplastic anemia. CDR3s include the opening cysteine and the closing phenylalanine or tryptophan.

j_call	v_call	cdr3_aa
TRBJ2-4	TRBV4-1	CASSHPSADRAKNIQYF
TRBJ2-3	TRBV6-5	CASSYSGLNTDTQYF
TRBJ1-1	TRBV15	CATSRDTVNTEAFF
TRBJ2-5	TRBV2	CASSPGPKETQYF
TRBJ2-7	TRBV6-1	CASIRQGYNYEQYF
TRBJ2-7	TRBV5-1	CASSLRQGSSYEQCF
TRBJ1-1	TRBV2	CASRVRGADTEAFF
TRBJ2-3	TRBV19	CASSTGTGRTDTQYF
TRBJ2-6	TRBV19	CASSRWPRVGQGISGANVLTF
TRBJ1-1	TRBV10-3	CASSKSTEAFF
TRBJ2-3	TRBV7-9	CASSLTLGYTQYF
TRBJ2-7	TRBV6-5	CASSYGQTTYEQYF
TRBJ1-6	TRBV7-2	CASSYKTGPISPLHF
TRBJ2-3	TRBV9	CASSVVAGVDTQYF
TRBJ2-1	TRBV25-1	CASSTSRGGVLYNEQFF
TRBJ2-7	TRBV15	CATSRDKGLTYEQYF
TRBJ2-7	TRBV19	CASREGPSSYEQYF
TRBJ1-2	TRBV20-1	CSARETGLPYGYTF
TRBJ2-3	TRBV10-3	CVISDIDRITDTQYF
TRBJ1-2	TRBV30	CAWRVGTVYTF
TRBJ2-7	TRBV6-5	CASSYGRTYEQYF
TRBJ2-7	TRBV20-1	CSARDDQGSSYEQYF
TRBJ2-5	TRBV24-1	CATSPPGRQETQYF
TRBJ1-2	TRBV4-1	CASSQPDRGYGYTF
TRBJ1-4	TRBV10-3	CAISLWQYNEKLFF
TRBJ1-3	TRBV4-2	CASSQLSASGNTIYF
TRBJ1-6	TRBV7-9	CASSAQGSGSPLHF
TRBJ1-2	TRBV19	CATSDTHRAGYTF
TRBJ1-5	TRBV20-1	CSASSAANQPQHF
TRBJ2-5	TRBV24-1	CATSEGQGETQYF